Given below is one T cell receptor beta chain in context. Its antigen is unknown. This specimen belongs to a study of T cell responses to AZD1222 COVID-19 vaccine. Points from the study as a whole: Just 6 or 7 AZD1222 recipients were seropositive at baseline. Mostly white British, mostly female donors; authors suggested clonal diversity may be underestimated. Targeting of unmutated variant regions was reportedly seen in nearly half of spike-specific TCRs. The study found Spike-specific TCR breadth and depth rose after two AZD1222 doses.

Generated by immunoSEQ multiplex PCR, the TCRdb table keeps only in-frame clones and is missing some. The data hold roughly 120,000 clones, with about nine tenths observed a single time. Germline values: CDR1 MNHEY, CDR2 SMNVEV (reference sequence). The CDR3 has 14 amino acids. Trimming took off 6 bases at V and 5 bases at J, with 14 bases between the two ends. The clonotype originates from an adult in good health. The sequenced sample was peripheral blood, obtained on day 0 of AZD1222 vaccination. The V gene is TRBV27, the J gene TRBJ2-1; no firm D call. CDR3 DNA sequence: TGTGCCAGCAGCCCAGGTTCCAGTGACAATGAGCAGTTCTTC. It codes for CASSPGSSDNEQFF.